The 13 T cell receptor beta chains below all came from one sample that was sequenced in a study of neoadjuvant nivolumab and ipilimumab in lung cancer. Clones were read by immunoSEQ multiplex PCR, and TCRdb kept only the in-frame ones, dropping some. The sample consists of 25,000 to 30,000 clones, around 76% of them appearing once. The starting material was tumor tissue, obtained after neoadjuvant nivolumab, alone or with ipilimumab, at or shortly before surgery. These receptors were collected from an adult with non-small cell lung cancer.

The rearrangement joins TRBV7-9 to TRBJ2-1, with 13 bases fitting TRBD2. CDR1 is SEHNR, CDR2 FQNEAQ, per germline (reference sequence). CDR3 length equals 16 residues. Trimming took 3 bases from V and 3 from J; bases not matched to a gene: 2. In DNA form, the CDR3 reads TGTGCCAGCAGCTTGGGACTAGCGGGGAACTACAATGAGCAGTTCTTC. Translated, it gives CASSLGLAGNYNEQFF.

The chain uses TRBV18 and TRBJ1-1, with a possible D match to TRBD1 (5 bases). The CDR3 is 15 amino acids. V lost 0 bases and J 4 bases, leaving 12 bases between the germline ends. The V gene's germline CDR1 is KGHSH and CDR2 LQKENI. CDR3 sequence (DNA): TGTGCCAGCTCACCACCCGGGGGGAGGGGCACTGAAGCTTTCTTT. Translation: CASSPPGGRGTEAFF.

CDR3 nucleotide sequence: TGTGCCAGCAGCTCGATGGAGGGGGTCGGCGGCTACACCTTC. This encodes CASSSMEGVGGYTF. The rearrangement links TRBV5-4 to TRBJ1-2; D might be TRBD1 (6 bases). The germline V and J ends were trimmed by 3 bases and 8 bases, with 17 bases remaining between them. This CDR3 contains 14 residues. Germline V gives CDR1 SGHNT, CDR2 YYREEE (reference sequence).

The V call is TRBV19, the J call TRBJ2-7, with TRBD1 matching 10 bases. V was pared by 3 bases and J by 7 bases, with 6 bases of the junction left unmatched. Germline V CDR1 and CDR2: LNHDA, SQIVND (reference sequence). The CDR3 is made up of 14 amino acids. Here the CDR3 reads CASSIGTGVGEQYF. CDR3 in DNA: TGTGCCAGTAGTATCGGGACAGGGGTGGGAGAGCAGTACTTC.

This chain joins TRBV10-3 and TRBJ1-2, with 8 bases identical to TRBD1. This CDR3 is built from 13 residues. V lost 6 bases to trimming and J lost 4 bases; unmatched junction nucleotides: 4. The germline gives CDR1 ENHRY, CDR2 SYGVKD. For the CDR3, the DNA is TGTGCCATCAGCGCGGACAGGGCCTATGGCTACACCTTC. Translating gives CAISADRAYGYTF.

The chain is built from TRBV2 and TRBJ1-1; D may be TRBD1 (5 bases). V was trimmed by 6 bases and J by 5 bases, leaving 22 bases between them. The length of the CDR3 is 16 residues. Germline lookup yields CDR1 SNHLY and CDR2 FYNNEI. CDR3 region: CASRRGSREVGTEAFF. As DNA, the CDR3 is TGTGCCAGCAGGAGGGGAAGCAGGGAAGTTGGTACTGAAGCTTTCTTT.

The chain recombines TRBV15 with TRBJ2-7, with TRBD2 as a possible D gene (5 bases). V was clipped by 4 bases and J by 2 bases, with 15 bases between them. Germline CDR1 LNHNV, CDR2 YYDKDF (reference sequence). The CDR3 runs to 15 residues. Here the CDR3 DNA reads TGTGCCACCAGCACCGGACTGGTCGGGACCTACGAGCAGTACTTC. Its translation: CATSTGLVGTYEQYF. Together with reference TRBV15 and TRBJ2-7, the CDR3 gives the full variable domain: DAMVIQNPRYQVTQFGKPVTLSCSQTLNHNVMYWYQQKSSQAPKLLFHYYDKDFNNEADTPDNFQSRRPNTSFCFLDIRSPGLGDTAMYLCATSTGLVGTYEQYFGPGTRLTVT.

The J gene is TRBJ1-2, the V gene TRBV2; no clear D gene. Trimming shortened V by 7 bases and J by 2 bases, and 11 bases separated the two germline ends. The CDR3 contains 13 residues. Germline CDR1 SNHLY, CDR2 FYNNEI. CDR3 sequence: CASIGGLNYGYTF. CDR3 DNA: TGTGCCAGCATTGGTGGACTAAACTATGGCTACACCTTC. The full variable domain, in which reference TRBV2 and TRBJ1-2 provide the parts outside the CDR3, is EPEVTQTPSHQVTQMGQEVILRCVPISNHLYFYWYRQILGQKVEFLVSFYNNEISEKSEIFDDQFSVERPDGSNFTLKIRSTKLEDSAMYFCASIGGLNYGYTFGSGTRLTVV.

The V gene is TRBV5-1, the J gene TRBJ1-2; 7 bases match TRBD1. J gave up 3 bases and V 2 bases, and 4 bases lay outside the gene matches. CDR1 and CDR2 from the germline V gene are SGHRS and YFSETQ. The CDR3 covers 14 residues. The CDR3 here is CASSLGGLDYGYTF. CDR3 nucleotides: TGCGCCAGCAGCTTAGGGGGCCTAGACTATGGCTACACCTTC.

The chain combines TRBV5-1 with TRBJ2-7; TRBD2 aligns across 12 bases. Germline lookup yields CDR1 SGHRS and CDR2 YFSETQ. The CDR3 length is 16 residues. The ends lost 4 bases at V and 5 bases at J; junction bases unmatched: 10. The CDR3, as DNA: TGCGCCAGCAGCCGACTAGCGGGGGAACCTAAGAACGAGCAGTACTTC. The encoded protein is CASSRLAGEPKNEQYF.

In nucleotides, the CDR3 is TGCGCCAGCAGTGAGTCGGGTAGCAATTCACCCCTCCACTTT. Encoded protein: CASSESGSNSPLHF. This sequence joins TRBV10-2 and TRBJ1-6; D remains ambiguous. The CDR3 covers 14 residues. In germline, CDR1 is WSHSY, CDR2 SAAADI. V lost 0 bases and J lost 7, with 7 bases in between.

The CDR3: CASSSGSSNTEAFF. The CDR3 coding sequence is TGTGCCAGCAGCTCGGGTTCCTCGAACACTGAAGCTTTCTTT. The chain joins TRBV11-2 to TRBJ1-1, with D unclear. Germline V gene lookup returns CDR1 SGHAT and CDR2 FQNNGV. CDR3 length equals 14 residues. V lost 4 bases to trimming and J lost 1 base, with 10 bases between them.

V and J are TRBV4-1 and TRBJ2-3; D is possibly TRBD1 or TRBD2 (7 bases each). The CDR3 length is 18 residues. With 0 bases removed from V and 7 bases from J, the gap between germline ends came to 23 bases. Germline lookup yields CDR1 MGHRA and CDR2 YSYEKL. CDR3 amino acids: CASSQDERGRGLINTQYF. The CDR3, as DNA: TGCGCCAGCAGCCAAGATGAGAGGGGGAGGGGGCTTATAAATACGCAGTATTTT.